This record looks at one TCR beta chain sequence and its context. What it binds is not known. The germline gives CDR1 SGHTA, CDR2 FQGNSA. V lost 2 bases, J lost 5 bases, and 10 bases lay in between. The CDR3 extends over 13 amino acids. Each of the donors had roughly 10 milliliters of peripheral blood drawn into EDTA-treated Vacutainer tubes. The source of the sample is a study of blood T cells in healthy people across ages. Overall study findings and caveats: Naive T cell percentage showed a strong correlation with the diversity of TCR beta. Long-lived donors had more naive CD4+ cells and higher diversity than aged donors.

Sample-barcoded 5' priming and a J-beta primer mix drove a second PCR of 7 to 11 cycles. Sequencing of every sample gave 3 million or more CDR3-containing paired-end reads. TCRdb reanalysed the 5' RACE reads using MiXCR and keeps one entry per CDR3 protein. Among roughly 1.4 million distinct CDR3 sequences, around 59% were seen once, and the ten largest hold over 6.5%. Sequenced sample: blood. This clonotype was obtained from a man aged 18-30 years in good health. The V gene is TRBV7-2, the J gene TRBJ2-7; D not resolved. Written as DNA, the CDR3 is TGTGCCAGCAGCTTACAGTCTTCAGACGAGCAGTACTTC. As protein: CASSLQSSDEQYF. The full variable domain, completed using reference TRBV7-2 and TRBJ2-7, is GAGVSQSPSNKVTEKGKDVELRCDPISGHTALYWYRQSLGQGLEFLIYFQGNSAPDKSGLPSDRFSAERTGGSVSTLTIQRTQQEDSAVYLCASSLQSSDEQYFGPGTRLTVT.